One TCR beta chain is described in this entry. A junction end diverges from the germline sequence, so it may reflect a read error. The germline V gene encodes CDR1 MDHEN and CDR2 SYDVKM. This CDR3 is built from 12 residues. Per the original methods: Reference gene primer amplification in the assay estimated nucleated cell counts. Sequenced by immunoSEQ multiplex PCR; TCRdb stores in-frame clones only, minus some. V, J and clone size derive from that table, while D and trimming were established from the DNA sequence. The profile shows 300,000 or so clones, more than 70% of them singletons. This entry belongs to a study of blood T cell repertoires in COVID-19. Across the whole study: The study drew acute and convalescent COVID-19 samples from the United States, Italy and Spain.

The sequence was obtained from a woman in her 30s who had recovered from COVID-19. Sequenced sample: peripheral blood. The rearrangement uses TRBV28 and TRBJ2-7, with 7 positions matching TRBD1. CDR3 in DNA: TGTGCCAGCAGTAGCCCACAGGGGACCATGCACTTC. As protein: CASSSPQGTMHF.